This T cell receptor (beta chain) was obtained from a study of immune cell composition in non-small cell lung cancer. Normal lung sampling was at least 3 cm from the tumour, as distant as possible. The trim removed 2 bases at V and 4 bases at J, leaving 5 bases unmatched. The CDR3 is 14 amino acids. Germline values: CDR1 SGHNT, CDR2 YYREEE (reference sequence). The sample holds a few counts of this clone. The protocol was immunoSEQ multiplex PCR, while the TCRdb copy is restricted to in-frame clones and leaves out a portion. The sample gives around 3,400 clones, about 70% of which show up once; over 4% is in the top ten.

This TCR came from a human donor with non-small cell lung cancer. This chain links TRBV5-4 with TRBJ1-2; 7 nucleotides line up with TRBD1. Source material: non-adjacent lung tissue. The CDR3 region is CASSFLQGGYGYTF. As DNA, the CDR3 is TGTGCCAGCAGCTTTCTCCAGGGGGGCTATGGCTACACCTTC.